What follows are 28 T cell receptor beta chains derived from one specimen sequenced in a study of T cell changes during pregnancy in multiple sclerosis (dated by TCRdb to about 2019). Libraries were made using the immunoSEQ multiplex PCR assay. TCRdb took over this immuneACCESS table, retaining in-frame rearrangements with V and J assigned. Such tables are incomplete; in checked studies, under half of the missing clones stem from an unresolved V gene, and the remainder is unexplained. Present in this sample are 65,000 to 70,000 clones, about 90% of which were seen just once. Roughly 2.1% of the sample rests with the top ten. The input for sequencing was peripheral blood, taken in the first trimester of pregnancy. Every receptor here comes from a female donor with multiple sclerosis, enrolled in a pregnancy study.

The V gene is TRBV29-1, the J gene TRBJ1-1; possibly TRBD1 for D (6 bases). With 5 bases removed from V and 1 base from J, the gap between germline ends came to 17 bases. Germline lookup yields CDR1 SQVTM and CDR2 ANQGSEA. The CDR3 is made up of 15 amino acids. The CDR3, as DNA: TGCAGCGTTCTCCTTTGGTTGGGGGCGAACACTGAAGCTTTCTTT. Protein sequence: CSVLLWLGANTEAFF. Together with reference TRBV29-1 and TRBJ1-1, the CDR3 gives the full variable domain: SAVISQKPSRDICQRGTSLTIQCQVDSQVTMMFWYRQQPGQSLTLIATANQGSEATYESGFVIDKFPISRPNLTFSTLTVSNMSPEDSSIYLCSVLLWLGANTEAFFGQGTRLTVV.

The chain couples TRBV6-1 to TRBJ1-1, with a weak D call TRBD1 (6 bases). Trimming cost V 6 bases and J 2 bases, with 10 bases left between them. The CDR3 contains 13 residues. The germline gives CDR1 MNHNS, CDR2 SASEGT. DNA of the CDR3: TGTGCCAGCAGGGGGGCGTTAAACACTGAAGCTTTCTTT. It is translated as CASRGALNTEAFF.

The V call is TRBV28, the J call TRBJ1-5; D call uncertain. The CDR3 consists of 15 residues. Per the germline V gene, CDR1 is MDHEN and CDR2 is SYDVKM. V gave up 4 bases and J gave up 6 bases, with 16 bases separating them. Here the CDR3 reads CASSSPPVGSQPQHF. In nucleotides, the CDR3 is TGTGCCAGCAGTTCCCCCCCGGTAGGGAGTCAGCCCCAGCATTTT.

This chain connects TRBV9 to TRBJ1-3; D is unresolved. Germline CDR1 is SGDLS and CDR2 is YYNGEE. Trimming removed 0 bases from V and 0 bases from J, with 10 bases in between. The CDR3 loop spans 16 amino acids. Written as DNA, the CDR3 is TGTGCCAGCAGCGTAGGCCCGATGGCCTCTGGAAACACCATATATTTT. It encodes CASSVGPMASGNTIYF.

The J gene is TRBJ1-3, the V gene TRBV11-2, with D uncertain. V lost 1 base to trimming and J lost 0 bases, with 13 bases between them. The CDR3 contains 17 residues. Germline CDR1 and CDR2: SGHAT and FQNNGV. DNA for the CDR3: TGTGCCAGCAGCTTAGTCTCGGGCGGGAGCTCTGGAAACACCATATATTTT. Protein product: CASSLVSGGSSGNTIYF. The whole variable domain, filled in from reference TRBV11-2 and TRBJ1-3, reads EAGVAQSPRYKIIEKRQSVAFWCNPISGHATLYWYQQILGQGPKLLIQFQNNGVVDDSQLPKDRFSAERLKGVDSTLKIQPAKLEDSAVYLCASSLVSGGSSGNTIYFGEGSWLTVV.

The chain joins TRBV4-1 to TRBJ2-2; 12 positions match TRBD2. The CDR3 has 16 amino acids. The V segment lost 4 bases and the J segment 3 bases; nucleotides outside the gene matches: 3. Germline lookup yields CDR1 MGHRA and CDR2 YSYEKL. CDR3 sequence reads: CASSPRTSGDTGELFF. CDR3 nucleotides: TGCGCCAGCAGCCCAAGGACTAGCGGGGACACCGGGGAGCTGTTTTTT.

V gene TRBV29-1 combines with J gene TRBJ1-4; D unclear. V gave up 5 bases and J gave up 5 bases, with 9 bases separating them. There are 12 residues in the CDR3. Germline CDR1 reads SQVTM; CDR2 reads ANQGSEA. The CDR3 DNA sequence: TGCAGCGTTCAGGTGGCGAATGAAAAACTGTTTTTT. Protein product: CSVQVANEKLFF.

Only a few counts were recorded for this clone. This chain joins TRBV6-5 and TRBJ1-1; TRBD1 is a possible D gene (5 bases). The CDR3 totals 14 residues. Germline CDR1 is MNHEY and CDR2 is SVGAGI. V gave up 5 bases and J gave up 7 bases, with 17 bases separating them. The DNA of the CDR3 is TGTGCCAGCAGTCCACTCGGCGGGGGGGGTGAAGCTTTCTTT. Residues: CASSPLGGGGEAFF.

The chain recombines TRBV4-1 with TRBJ2-7, with D possibly being TRBD2 (6 bases). The CDR3 is 17 amino acids. V was cut by 2 bases and J by 0 bases, with 17 bases left in between. Germline assignment: CDR1 MGHRA and CDR2 YSYEKL. The CDR3 region has the DNA TGCGCCAGCAGCCAAACCGGAGGTAGCGGTAGCTCCTACGAGCAGTACTTC. Protein: CASSQTGGSGSSYEQYF.

J is TRBJ1-2 and V is TRBV19; D gene unclear. The CDR3 sequence is 13 residues long. Germline V gene sequence: CDR1 LNHDA, CDR2 SQIVND (reference sequence). V lost 4 bases and J lost 4, with 10 bases in between. The CDR3 loop reads CASSKAAPYGYTF. The CDR3 nucleotides read TGTGCCAGTAGTAAGGCGGCCCCCTATGGCTACACCTTC.

The sample holds a few counts of this clone. The chain carries TRBV7-9 and TRBJ2-7; D gene ambiguous. V shed 3 bases and J shed 1 base, with 10 bases lying between them. The germline gives CDR1 SEHNR, CDR2 FQNEAQ (reference sequence). The CDR3 consists of 14 residues. The CDR3 DNA reads as TGTGCCAGCAGCTTTAACGTCGGGTCCTACGAGCAGTACTTC. Protein: CASSFNVGSYEQYF.

This chain uses TRBV9 with TRBJ2-1; 13 bases align to TRBD2. The CDR3 has 16 amino acids. J was trimmed by 8 bases and V by 2 bases; bases with no gene match: 7. The germline V gene has CDR1 SGDLS and CDR2 YYNGEE. CDR3 sequence reads: CASSVGTSGAQDEQFF. The CDR3 nucleotides read TGTGCCAGCAGCGTGGGGACTAGCGGGGCCCAGGATGAGCAGTTCTTC.

This chain joins TRBV28 and TRBJ2-7, with D maybe TRBD2 (6 bases). Germline CDR1 is MDHEN and CDR2 is SYDVKM. V was clipped by 7 bases and J by 1 base, with 20 bases between them. CDR3 length equals 16 residues. CDR3 sequence reads: CASNPLYVGGSYEQYF. The CDR3 region has the DNA TGTGCCAGCAACCCCTTGTATGTGGGGGGTTCCTACGAGCAGTACTTC.

The rearrangement joins TRBV2 to TRBJ2-7, with TRBD2 identical over 12 bases. Germline lookup yields CDR1 SNHLY and CDR2 FYNNEI. J lost 3 bases, V lost 7 bases, and 19 bases had no gene match. This CDR3 region has 19 residues. The CDR3 here is CASTPRPLAGGEIYYEQYF. In DNA, the CDR3 is TGTGCCAGCACCCCCCGCCCACTAGCGGGAGGCGAAATTTACTACGAGCAGTACTTC.

CDR3 in DNA: TGTGCCAGTAGTATGGGGCTCACCGGTGAAGCTTTCTTT. Its translation is CASSMGLTGEAFF. The gene calls are TRBV19 and TRBJ1-1; D possibly corresponds to TRBD1 (5 bases). In germline, CDR1 is LNHDA, CDR2 SQIVND (reference sequence). V lost 3 bases and J 7 bases, leaving 12 bases between the germline ends. The CDR3 is made up of 13 amino acids.

The chain combines TRBV18 with TRBJ1-5; 8 bases match TRBD1. The CDR3 totals 16 residues. Per germline, CDR1 KGHSH and CDR2 LQKENI. The ends lost 5 bases at V and 7 bases at J; junction bases unmatched: 13. CDR3 coding DNA: TGTGCCAGCTCAACACGAGGGGGACAGGTTGGCCAGCCCCAGCATTTT. Its protein product is CASSTRGGQVGQPQHF.

This clone has only one observation. The chain has TRBV6-5 and TRBJ2-1; D might be TRBD2 (6 bases). Trimming stripped 3 bases from V and 6 bases from J, with 15 bases between. Germline assignment: CDR1 MNHEY and CDR2 SVGAGI. The CDR3 consists of 15 residues. The CDR3 sequence is CASSYGGARSNEQFF. CDR3 in DNA: TGTGCCAGCAGTTATGGAGGGGCTAGGTCCAATGAGCAGTTCTTC.

The rearrangement links TRBV7-9 to TRBJ2-7; 8 bases are a match to TRBD1. Germline trimming cut 6 bases from V and 3 bases from J; bases unmatched to any gene: 10. The CDR3 totals 15 residues. Germline CDR1 reads SEHNR; CDR2 reads FQNEAQ (reference sequence). In DNA, the CDR3 is TGTGCCAGCAGTCAAGGGACAGGAAAGGACTACGAGCAGTACTTC. Encoded protein: CASSQGTGKDYEQYF. Combining the CDR3 with reference TRBV7-9 and TRBJ2-7 gives the whole variable domain DTGVSQNPRHKITKRGQNVTFRCDPISEHNRLYWYRQTLGQGPEFLTYFQNEAQLEKSRLLSDRFSAERPKGSFSTLEIQRTEQGDSAMYLCASSQGTGKDYEQYFGPGTRLTVT.

The chain employs TRBV28 and TRBJ1-2, with 8 bases that match TRBD1. The V segment lost 5 bases and the J segment 7 bases; nucleotides outside the gene matches: 9. CDR1 is MDHEN and CDR2 is SYDVKM in the germline V gene. The CDR3 is made up of 14 amino acids. CDR3 DNA: TGTGCCAGCAGTGGGGACAGGCGACCGGGTGGCTACACCTTC. Translating it yields CASSGDRRPGGYTF.

V gene TRBV29-1 combines with J gene TRBJ1-2, with D perhaps TRBD1 (6 bases). CDR3 length: 11 residues. CDR1 is SQVTM and CDR2 is ANQGSEA in the germline V gene. Trimming left V 7 bases short and J 5 bases short, with 11 bases between. CDR3 sequence: CSARTEYGYTF. In nucleotides, the CDR3 is TGCAGCGCCCGGACAGAGTATGGCTACACCTTC.

The chain links TRBV30 to TRBJ2-3; TRBD2 agrees at 10 bases. Germline V gives CDR1 GTSNPN, CDR2 SVGIG (reference sequence). The CDR3 loop spans 15 amino acids. V shed 0 bases, J shed 2 bases, and the junction held 2 bases outside the gene matches. The CDR3 sequence: CAWSVTSGTTDTQYF. CDR3 nucleotide sequence: TGTGCCTGGAGTGTAACTAGCGGGACCACAGATACGCAGTATTTT.

This clone was recorded once. The chain is built from TRBV30 and TRBJ2-3; no firm D call. Looked up from germline, CDR1 is GTSNPN and CDR2 is SVGIG (reference sequence). The V end was cut by 2 bases, the J end by 6 bases, with 15 bases between. The CDR3 has 14 amino acids. CDR3 DNA sequence: TGTGCCTGGAGTAACCCACAGCCTGGGGATACGCAGTATTTT. This translates into CAWSNPQPGDTQYF. The full variable domain, its missing parts supplied by reference TRBV30 and TRBJ2-3, is SQTIHQWPATLVQPVGSPLSLECTVEGTSNPNLYWYRQAAGRGLQLLFYSVGIGQISSEVPQNLSASRPQDRQFILSSKKLLLSDSGFYLCAWSNPQPGDTQYFGPGTRLTVL.

The DNA of the CDR3 is TGTGCCAGCTCACTCAGGGGTGGCGACGAGCAGTACTTC. Translation: CASSLRGGDEQYF. The chain uses TRBV18 and TRBJ2-7; tentatively, D is TRBD1 (6 bases). The CDR3 loop spans 13 amino acids. Germline V gene lookup returns CDR1 KGHSH and CDR2 LQKENI. Deletions cut 4 bases from V and 5 bases from J, with 12 bases between. The whole variable domain, remainder taken from reference TRBV18 and TRBJ2-7, is NAGVMQNPRHLVRRRGQEARLRCSPMKGHSHVYWYRQLPEEGLKFMVYLQKENIIDESGMPKERFSAEFPKEGPSILRIQQVVRGDSAAYFCASSLRGGDEQYFGPGTRLTVT.

The V gene is TRBV27, the J gene TRBJ2-3; 8 bases agree with TRBD1. J was trimmed by 6 bases and V by 6 bases; bases with no gene match: 20. The germline V gene has CDR1 MNHEY and CDR2 SMNVEV (reference sequence). The CDR3 is 18 residues long. In nucleotides, the CDR3 is TGTGCCAGCAGAAAATTCTACCGCCGGGACAGGATTCCTGATACGCAGTATTTT. Its protein is CASRKFYRRDRIPDTQYF.

The chain joins TRBV28 to TRBJ1-2; the match to TRBD1 covers 9 bases. The germline CDR1 and CDR2 sequences are MDHEN and SYDVKM. V shed 6 bases and J 2 bases; nucleotides not matched to a gene: 13. This CDR3 spans 17 amino acids. The CDR3 DNA is TGTGCCAGCAGGTTTGGGGATCACAGGGGGCGCAACTATGGCTACACCTTC. Translated: CASRFGDHRGRNYGYTF.

The J gene is TRBJ1-2, the V gene TRBV10-2; tentative D call: TRBD1 (6 bases). The V gene lost 7 bases and the J gene lost 4 bases, with 13 bases spanning the gap. The germline V gene encodes CDR1 WSHSY and CDR2 SAAADI. This CDR3 spans 13 amino acids. CDR3 nucleotide sequence: TGCGCCAGCAATCAGGGGCGTGCCTATGGCTACACCTTC. It encodes CASNQGRAYGYTF.

The rearrangement uses TRBV7-2 and TRBJ1-6; no definite D call. The CDR3 runs to 18 residues. Trimming took 1 base from V and 8 from J, leaving 21 bases between them. Germline CDR1 and CDR2: SGHTA and FQGNSA. The DNA for the CDR3 is TGTGCCAGCAGCTTAGGGAGTGGGTGGGTCCCGAGGGATTCACCCCTCCACTTT. It translates to CASSLGSGWVPRDSPLHF. Full variable domain (outside the CDR3, taken from reference TRBV7-2 and TRBJ1-6): GAGVSQSPSNKVTEKGKDVELRCDPISGHTALYWYRQSLGQGLEFLIYFQGNSAPDKSGLPSDRFSAERTGGSVSTLTIQRTQQEDSAVYLCASSLGSGWVPRDSPLHFGNGTRLTVT.

The chain uses TRBV5-1 and TRBJ1-4; 7 bases are a match to TRBD1. This CDR3 region has 16 residues. Germline V gene sequence: CDR1 SGHRS, CDR2 YFSETQ. Trimming removed 8 bases from V and 0 bases from J; junction bases left unmatched: 10. The CDR3, as DNA: TGCGCCAGTCGCCAGGGGGGAGTCGCAACTAATGAAAAACTGTTTTTT. Its protein is CASRQGGVATNEKLFF.